One sample yielded the 3 T cell receptor beta chains listed below, sequenced in a study of OX40 agonist ivuxolimab in advanced cancers. This table comes from immunoSEQ multiplex PCR, and its TCRdb copy is limited to in-frame clones, with some not included. The data show 30,000 to 45,000 clones, around four fifths seen once. The specimen was CD4+ or CD8+ T cells sorted from blood, collected in a trial of the OX40 agonist ivuxolimab. The receptors were sampled from an adult with an advanced solid tumor such as melanoma, head and neck, liver or kidney cancer.

The genes are TRBV18 and TRBJ1-2; unclear D gene. V lost 4 bases and J 6 bases, leaving 15 bases between the germline ends. The CDR3 runs to 14 residues. Germline V CDR1 and CDR2: KGHSH, LQKENI. The CDR3 coding sequence is TGTGCCAGCTCACTGACATTTAAAGCTAATGGCTACACCTTC. Translated: CASSLTFKANGYTF.

As concerns this clone: Other DNA sequences in this sample translate to the same CDR3. This chain connects TRBV19 to TRBJ1-5, with 7 positions matching TRBD1. The CDR3 runs to 14 residues. The V gene's germline CDR1 is LNHDA and CDR2 SQIVND (reference sequence). Trimming at V came to 3 bases and at J to 4 bases, leaving 3 bases not matched to a gene. The CDR3 loop reads CASSISGGNQPQHF. CDR3 nucleotide sequence: TGTGCCAGTAGTATCTCAGGGGGAAATCAGCCCCAGCATTTT. Full variable domain (missing parts from reference TRBV19 and TRBJ1-5): DGGITQSPKYLFRKEGQNVTLSCEQNLNHDAMYWYRQDPGQGLRLIYYSQIVNDFQKGDIAEGYSVSREKKESFPLTVTSAQKNPTAFYLCASSISGGNQPQHFGDGTRLSIL.

A word on this clone: The junction does not match germline at one end; this may be a read error. CDR3 coding DNA: TGTGCCAGCAGCTTATCAAGCGCAGGGGTGAAGAGTGAAAAACTGTTTTTT. Protein product: CASSLSSAGVKSEKLFF. V is TRBV28 and J is TRBJ1-4; maybe TRBD1 (6 bases). Germline CDR1 reads MDHEN; CDR2 reads SYDVKM. This CDR3 spans 17 amino acids.